This T cell receptor (beta chain) was sequenced in a study of blood T cell repertoires in COVID-19. Overall study: Italy, Spain and the United States were the sources of the convalescent and acute COVID-19 samples. PBMCs, B-cell-depleted T cells, or T cells provided the cDNA or gDNA that made up the material.

J was trimmed by 7 bases and V by 4 bases; bases with no gene match: 9. The CDR3 totals 16 residues. Per germline, CDR1 SGHRS and CDR2 YFSETQ. Authors' analysis steps: Reference gene primer amplification gave nucleated cell count estimates. TCRdb's copy holds only in-frame clones and misses some; the assay was immunoSEQ multiplex PCR. That table is the source of V, J and clone size, and D and trimming were worked out from the DNA. The repertoire holds about 68,000 clones, with just over 85% as singletons. This clonotype originated in a man over 45 with acute or convalescent COVID-19. The sequencing input was peripheral blood. V is TRBV5-1 and J is TRBJ1-4; 11 bases fit TRBD1. The CDR3 region has the DNA TGCGCCAGCAGCGAGGACAGGGGGCTGTTAGTTGAAAAACTGTTTTTT. Its translation is CASSEDRGLLVEKLFF. Full variable domain (remainder filled in from reference TRBV5-1 and TRBJ1-4): KAGVTQTPRYLIKTRGQQVTLSCSPISGHRSVSWYQQTPGQGLQFLFEYFSETQRNKGNFPGRFSGRQFSNSRSEMNVSTLELGDSALYLCASSEDRGLLVEKLFFGSGTQLSVL.